This T cell receptor (beta chain) was documented in a study of cytomegalovirus exposure and HLA in healthy donors. Comment on this clone: Its specificity is unknown.

The PCR had 60 Vbeta and 13 Jbeta primers. Produced via immunoSEQ multiplex PCR; TCRdb's table is partial and in-frame only. Seen here are fewer than 200,000 clones, about three quarters observed once, and the top ten hold under 2.5%. Study-wide findings and caveats: Researchers reported from a later analysis that most CMV-associated TCR beta chains appeared HLA-restricted. Versus the approximately 670-donor mean, an Asian-associated ancestry cluster reportedly showed fewer N-insertions in a later analysis. Under in vitro conditions, three CMV-associated chains were confirmed as specific for CMV antigens.

CDR1 is SGHVS, CDR2 FQNEAQ, per germline. Germline trimming cut 5 bases from V and 1 base from J; bases unmatched to any gene: 4. This CDR3 spans 17 amino acids. This clonotype was obtained from a female donor in good health and CMV-seronegative. This chain joins TRBV7-8 and TRBJ2-3, with 15 positions matching TRBD2. Material for sequencing was PBMCs. The CDR3 spells CASSRTSGRAGTDTQYF. CDR3 DNA sequence: TGTGCCAGCAGCAGGACTAGCGGGAGGGCCGGCACAGATACGCAGTATTTT.